This T cell receptor beta chain was sequenced for a study of cytomegalovirus exposure and HLA in healthy donors. This CDR3 is built from 14 residues. Trimming left V 5 bases short and J 4 bases short, with 12 bases between. CDR1 is SGHVS and CDR2 is FQNEAQ in the germline V gene. The PCR used 60 Vbeta and 13 Jbeta primers. Sequenced by immunoSEQ multiplex PCR; TCRdb stores in-frame clones only, minus some. The repertoire holds approximately 280,000 clones, with about 87% as singletons. The sequenced sample consisted of PBMCs. The gene calls are TRBV7-8 and TRBJ2-4; D is perhaps TRBD1 (5 bases). This receptor was obtained from a woman between 18 and 30 years old in good health and CMV-seronegative. CDR3 sequence reads: CASSPQAGKNIQYF. CDR3 in DNA: TGTGCCAGCAGCCCCCAGGCAGGGAAAAACATTCAGTACTTC.